This entry lists 10 T cell receptor beta chains sequenced from one sample in a study of T cells in Graves' hyperthyroidism and ophthalmopathy. TCR beta CDR3 regions were amplified from RNA. The primer set for the first-round RT-PCR of the TCR CDR3 was HTBI. TCRdb called the multiplex PCR reads again in MiXCR, with one record for every CDR3 protein. This sample has about 480,000 distinct CDR3 sequences, with 13% to 15% found just once. Sequenced sample: blood. Every receptor here comes from a young woman with Graves' hyperthyroidism.

This clonotype was picked up many times. The V call is TRBV18, the J call TRBJ2-5; weak D call: TRBD1 (6 bases). The CDR3 extends over 12 amino acids. From germline, CDR1 is KGHSH and CDR2 LQKENI. V dropped 5 bases and J dropped 5 bases, with 9 bases sitting between them. The DNA for the CDR3 is TGTGCCAGCTCATCAGGGGTGGAGACCCAGTACTTC. Translating it yields CASSSGVETQYF.

This clonotype turned up a few times. This chain joins TRBV4-2 and TRBJ2-7, with a weak D call TRBD2 (6 bases). V was trimmed by 0 bases and J by 5 bases, leaving 14 bases between them. CDR3 size: 15 residues. The germline gives CDR1 LGHNA, CDR2 YNFKEQ. CDR3 region: CASSQESGVANEQYF. The CDR3 DNA sequence: TGTGCCAGCAGCCAAGAATCGGGAGTAGCGAACGAGCAGTACTTC.

Comment on this clonotype: This may be a read error, as it is one base from a much larger clone. The V gene is TRBV27, the J gene TRBJ1-2, with 9 bases that match TRBD1. The CDR3 has 14 amino acids. J was trimmed by 10 bases and V by 5 bases; bases with no gene match: 11. CDR1 is MNHEY, CDR2 SMNVEV, per germline (reference sequence). The CDR3 region is CASSTRTGVVAYTF. The CDR3 DNA follows: TGTGCCAGCAGTACCAGGACAGGGGTAGTTGCCTACACCTTC.

This clonotype was detected many times. V and J are TRBV4-1 and TRBJ2-2; 15 positions match TRBD2. V was clipped by 1 base and J by 5 bases; unmatched bases: 5. CDR3 length: 18 amino acids. CDR1 is MGHRA, CDR2 YSYEKL, per germline. The CDR3 nucleotides are TGCGCCAGCAGCCAAGCGGGACTAGCGGGAGGCGGGACCGGGGAGCTGTTTTTT. Its translation is CASSQAGLAGGGTGELFF.

The V gene is TRBV12-3 or TRBV12-4, the J gene TRBJ2-3; D is tentatively TRBD1 or TRBD2 (5 bases each). The CDR3 loop spans 13 amino acids. Trimming took 6 bases from V and 3 from J, leaving 10 bases between them. The CDR3, as DNA: TGTGCCAGCAGGCGGGCAGGGACAGATACGCAGTATTTT. This translates into CASRRAGTDTQYF.

This clonotype was detected ten times or more. The rearrangement joins TRBV12-3 or TRBV12-4 to TRBJ2-3; D not resolved. Trimming took 3 bases from V and 2 from J, leaving 9 bases between them. The CDR3 is made up of 14 amino acids. The CDR3 sequence is CASSFLVITDTQYF. The CDR3 DNA is TGTGCCAGCAGTTTTTTAGTGATCACAGATACGCAGTATTTT.

This clonotype was counted many times. This rearrangement joins TRBV12-3 or TRBV12-4 to TRBJ1-3, with unresolved D. The CDR3 extends over 12 amino acids. Trimming left V 2 bases short and J 4 bases short, with 3 bases between. CDR3 sequence: CASSLMGNTIYF. CDR3 coding DNA: TGTGCCAGCAGTTTAATGGGAAACACCATATATTTT.

This clonotype was picked up a small number of times. The genes are TRBV15 and TRBJ1-5; 7 bases are shared with TRBD1. Germline-derived CDR1 and CDR2 are LNHNV and YYDKDF (reference sequence). This CDR3 has 16 residues. V lost 1 base, J lost 1 base, and 4 bases stayed unmatched. CDR3 amino acids: CATSRGGTASNQPQHF. The CDR3 DNA reads as TGTGCCACCAGCAGAGGTGGGACAGCCAGCAATCAGCCCCAGCATTTT.

This clonotype was observed at least ten times. This chain connects TRBV11-3 to TRBJ2-1; possibly TRBD1 for D (5 bases). CDR3 length: 14 residues. Germline CDR1 reads SGHNT; CDR2 reads YENEEA. Between the trimmed V and J ends, which lost 1 base and 6 bases, there was a span of 10 bases. The CDR3 sequence is CASSLGRGSNEQFF. Here the CDR3 DNA reads TGTGCCAGCAGCTTAGGAAGGGGAAGCAATGAGCAGTTCTTC.

The chain joins TRBV5-4 to TRBJ1-2; possible D gene TRBD1, 5 bases. This CDR3 region has 14 residues. Germline V gene sequence: CDR1 SGHNT, CDR2 YYREEE (reference sequence). The germline V and J ends were trimmed by 0 bases and 3 bases, with 9 bases remaining between them. Written as DNA, the CDR3 is TGTGCCAGCAGCTTGGAACAGGCCTACTATGGCTACACCTTC. As protein: CASSLEQAYYGYTF.